The following is a T cell receptor beta chain sequence with its context. The antigen remains undetermined. The sample originates from a study of cytomegalovirus exposure and HLA in healthy donors. Germline V gene sequence: CDR1 SGHAT, CDR2 FQNNGV. CDR3 length: 15 residues. The germline V and J ends were trimmed by 2 bases and 1 base, with 10 bases remaining between them. Study conclusions and caveats: When analyzed later, the rates of TCR association showed variation by HLA locus, with DRB1 the most and HLA-C the fewest. Analysis was carried out at a later point, and it linked a missense DCLRE1C variant to TCR beta V- and J-gene trimming. About 87% or about 30% of the time was how often most TCR beta V segments were productive, according to an earlier analysis. While the bulk of TCR sequences proved rare, some public TCRs turned up in many donors.

PCR amplification relied on 60 Vbeta primers (plus 13 Jbeta primers). Clones were read by immunoSEQ multiplex PCR, and TCRdb kept only the in-frame ones, dropping some. This sample has about 180,000 clones, with roughly 80% found just once. The sample consisted of PBMCs. V usage is TRBV11-2 and J usage is TRBJ2-3; no clear D gene. The TCR originated in a man aged 55 to 70 in good health and CMV-seronegative. CDR3 in amino acids: CASSLRGVGTDTQYF. CDR3 bases: TGTGCCAGCAGCTTAAGAGGCGTAGGCACAGATACGCAGTATTTT.